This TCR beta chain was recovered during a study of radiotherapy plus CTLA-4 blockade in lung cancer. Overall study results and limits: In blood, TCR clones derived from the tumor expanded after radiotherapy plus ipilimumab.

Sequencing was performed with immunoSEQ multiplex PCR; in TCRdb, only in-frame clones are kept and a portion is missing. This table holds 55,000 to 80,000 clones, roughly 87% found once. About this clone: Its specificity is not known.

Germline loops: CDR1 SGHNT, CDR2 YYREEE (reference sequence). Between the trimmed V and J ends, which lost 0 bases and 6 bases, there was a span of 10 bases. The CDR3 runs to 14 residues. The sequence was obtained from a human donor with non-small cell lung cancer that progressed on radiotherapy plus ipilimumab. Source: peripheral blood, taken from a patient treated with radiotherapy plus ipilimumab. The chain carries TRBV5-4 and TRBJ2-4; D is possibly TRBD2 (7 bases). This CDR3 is CASSLDREGNIQYF. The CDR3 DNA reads TGTGCCAGCAGCTTGGACAGGGAGGGAAACATTCAGTACTTC.